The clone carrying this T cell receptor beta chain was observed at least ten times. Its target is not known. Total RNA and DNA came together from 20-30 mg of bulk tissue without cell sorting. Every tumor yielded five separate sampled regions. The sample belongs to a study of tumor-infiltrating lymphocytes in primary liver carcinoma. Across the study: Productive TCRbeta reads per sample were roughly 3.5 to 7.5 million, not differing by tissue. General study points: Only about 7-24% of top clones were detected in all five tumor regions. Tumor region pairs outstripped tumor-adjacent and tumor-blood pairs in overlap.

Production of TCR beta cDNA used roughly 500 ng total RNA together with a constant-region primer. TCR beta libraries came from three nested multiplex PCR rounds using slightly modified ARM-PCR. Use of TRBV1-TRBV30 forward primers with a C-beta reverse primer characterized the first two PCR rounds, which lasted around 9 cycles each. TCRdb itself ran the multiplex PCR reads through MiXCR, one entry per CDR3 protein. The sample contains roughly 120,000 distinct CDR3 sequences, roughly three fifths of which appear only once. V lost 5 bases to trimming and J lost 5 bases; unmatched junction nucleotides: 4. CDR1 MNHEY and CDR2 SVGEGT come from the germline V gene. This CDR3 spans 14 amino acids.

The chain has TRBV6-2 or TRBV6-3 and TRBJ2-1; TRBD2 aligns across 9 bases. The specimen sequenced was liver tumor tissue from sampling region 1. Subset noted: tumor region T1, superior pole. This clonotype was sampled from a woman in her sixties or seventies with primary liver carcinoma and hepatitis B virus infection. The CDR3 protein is CASSVAGVNNEQFF. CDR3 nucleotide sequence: TGTGCCAGCAGTGTAGCGGGAGTCAACAATGAGCAGTTCTTC.